A single T cell receptor (beta chain) is shown here with its context. These data come from a study of blood T cell repertoires in COVID-19. This CDR3 comprises 15 residues. The germline V gene has CDR1 SGHDT and CDR2 YYEEEE. Trimming took 4 bases from V and 0 from J, leaving 11 bases between them. The protocol was immunoSEQ multiplex PCR, while the TCRdb copy is restricted to in-frame clones and leaves out a portion. The sample includes about 430,000 clones, about 88% seen only once; the top ten take about 1.4%. Participants were placed into cohorts based on the clinical history they reported. Input material: PBMCs or T cells enriched from blood (not recorded which). This chain links TRBV5-6 with TRBJ2-1; D is possibly TRBD2 (6 bases). The receptor's source is a woman younger than 35 who had been exposed to COVID-19. The CDR3 spells CASSQGLSSYNEQFF. DNA of the CDR3: TGTGCCAGCAGCCAGGGACTCAGCTCCTACAATGAGCAGTTCTTC. Filled out from reference TRBV5-6 and TRBJ2-1, the complete variable domain reads DAGVTQSPTHLIKTRGQQVTLRCSPKSGHDTVSWYQQALGQGPQFIFQYYEEEERQRGNFPDRFSGHQFPNYSSELNVNALLLGDSALYLCASSQGLSSYNEQFFGPGTRLTVL.